The T cell receptor beta chain under discussion was sequenced for a study of regulatory T cells in long-lasting Graves disease. RNA isolated from PBMCs was used to make the TCR library. One entry per CDR3 protein, called by TCRdb with MiXCR from the reads. The sample lists about 730 distinct CDR3 sequences, 87% occurring once. Comment on this clonotype: At one end, the junction sequence differs from germline, possibly due to a read error.

This CDR3 is 13 amino acids long. This receptor was obtained from a woman under 30 with Graves disease. This sequence joins TRBV12-3 or TRBV12-4 and TRBJ2-7; 10 bases fit TRBD2. Sequencing was performed on peripheral blood mononuclear cells (PBMCs), taken with antithyroid drug treatment, in newly diagnosed or persistent Graves disease (not recorded which). The CDR3: CASSLAGVGEQYF. The CDR3 DNA sequence: TGTGCCAGCAGTCTAGCGGGAGTGGGAGAGCAGTACTTC.